The entry below gives a single T cell receptor beta chain sequence along with its context. Germline V gives CDR1 KGHSH, CDR2 LQKENI. V was pared by 1 base and J by 1 base, with 9 bases between. The CDR3 loop spans 15 amino acids. The data are from a study of shared clonotypes between healthy human individuals. The repertoire was sequenced with immunoSEQ multiplex PCR; TCRdb's copy has only in-frame clones and lacks some. The repertoire consists of hundreds of thousands of clones, with around three quarters occurring once and the leading ten covering about 11%. The rearrangement uses TRBV18 and TRBJ2-3, with D perhaps assigned TRBD1 or TRBD2 (5 bases each). The sample consisted of PBMCs. The receptor was derived from a woman between 40 and 50 years old in good health. Some clones in this sample may be carry-over from other donors' samples. The chain's CDR3 is CASSPQGSGTDTQYF. CDR3 in DNA: TGTGCCAGCTCACCACAGGGGAGTGGCACAGATACGCAGTATTTT.